What follows are 27 T cell receptor beta chains derived from one specimen sequenced in a study of shared clonotypes between healthy human individuals. Assay used: immunoSEQ multiplex PCR; TCRdb lists only in-frame clones, some missing. The sample lists around 2,000,000 clones; 90% to 95% were seen once. Naive CD8 cells were CD45RO-negative, positively selected for CCR7, excluding terminally differentiated effector memory CD45RA+ cells. Sequenced sample: naive CD8+ T cells from PBMCs. The receptors stem from a man aged 18-30 years in good health. Some clones in this sample may be carry-over from other donors' samples.

The chain joins TRBV7-2 to TRBJ1-1, with 9 bases fitting TRBD1. Germline values: CDR1 SGHTA, CDR2 FQGNSA. The CDR3 has 15 amino acids. The junction had 7 bases not matched to a gene; V was cut back by 7 bases and J by 1 base. The CDR3 spells CASKTGGGGNTEAFF. The CDR3 DNA sequence: TGTGCCAGCAAAACAGGGGGCGGAGGGAACACTGAAGCTTTCTTT.

J is TRBJ2-7 and V is TRBV27; D is undetermined. From germline, CDR1 is MNHEY and CDR2 SMNVEV (reference sequence). V lost 5 bases to trimming and J lost 0 bases, with 11 bases between them. The CDR3 contains 14 residues. The CDR3 nucleotides are TGTGCCAGCAGTATTCGGTTGAGCTCCTACGAGCAGTACTTC. Its protein product is CASSIRLSSYEQYF.

The chain couples TRBV27 to TRBJ1-1; 8 nucleotides line up with TRBD1. This CDR3 is 13 amino acids long. Germline V lookup: CDR1 MNHEY, CDR2 SMNVEV (reference sequence). J was trimmed by 6 bases and V by 5 bases; bases with no gene match: 5. The CDR3 region has the DNA TGTGCCAGCAGTATCCCAGGGGGCCCTGAAGCTTTCTTT. It is translated as CASSIPGGPEAFF.

The chain is built from TRBV27 and TRBJ2-7, with 9 bases lining up with TRBD1. The ends lost 5 bases at V and 4 bases at J; junction bases unmatched: 9. Germline loops: CDR1 MNHEY, CDR2 SMNVEV (reference sequence). The CDR3 runs 15 residues. CDR3 residues: CASSAQRTGEYEQYF. DNA for the CDR3: TGTGCCAGCAGTGCACAACGGACAGGGGAGTACGAGCAGTACTTC.

This clone appeared a single time. V gene TRBV19 combines with J gene TRBJ2-5; D perhaps matches TRBD2 (6 bases). This CDR3 contains 15 residues. Germline V lookup: CDR1 LNHDA, CDR2 SQIVND (reference sequence). The V end lost 2 bases, the J end lost 5 bases, and 15 bases lay between the germline ends. The CDR3 sequence: CASSIMGLERETQYF. CDR3 nucleotides: TGTGCCAGTAGTATAATGGGACTGGAAAGGGAGACCCAGTACTTC.

The chain is built from TRBV28 and TRBJ1-1, with 7 bases identical to TRBD1. The CDR3 sequence is 14 residues long. The V and J ends lost 1 base and 4 bases, in that order; junction bases with no gene match: 3. The germline V gene has CDR1 MDHEN and CDR2 SYDVKM. The CDR3 nucleotides are TGTGCCAGCAGTTTATACCAGGGGGTCACTGAAGCTTTCTTT. Its translation is CASSLYQGVTEAFF.

The V gene is TRBV10-2, the J gene TRBJ2-5; D may be TRBD1 or TRBD2 (5 bases each). V was pared by 2 bases and J by 0 bases, with 13 bases between. The CDR3 contains 16 residues. Germline lookup yields CDR1 WSHSY and CDR2 SAAADI. CDR3 in DNA: TGCGCCAGCAGTGAGGGACGGGGCTTCCACCAAGAGACCCAGTACTTC. Its protein is CASSEGRGFHQETQYF.

This chain connects TRBV5-6 to TRBJ2-7, with a possible D match to TRBD1 (6 bases). V was pared by 2 bases and J by 5 bases, with 14 bases between. Germline V gives CDR1 SGHDT, CDR2 YYEEEE. The CDR3 is 14 amino acids. CDR3 nucleotides: TGTGCCAGCAGCTTAATGGGGGCGCTGGACGAGCAGTACTTC. Its protein is CASSLMGALDEQYF.

The rearrangement joins TRBV19 to TRBJ2-7; a possible D gene is TRBD1 (5 bases). The germline V gene has CDR1 LNHDA and CDR2 SQIVND (reference sequence). Trimming left V 5 bases short and J 6 bases short, with 17 bases between. The CDR3 loop spans 14 amino acids. Here the CDR3 reads CASSLSQEATEQYF. The CDR3 DNA reads TGTGCCAGTAGTCTATCACAGGAAGCTACCGAGCAGTACTTC.

CDR3: CASRTPGTGEGPDTQYF. The CDR3 region has the DNA TGTGCCAGCAGGACCCCCGGGACAGGAGAGGGTCCAGATACGCAGTATTTT. The chain has TRBV2 and TRBJ2-3; TRBD1 matches 8 bases. The germline CDR1 and CDR2 sequences are SNHLY and FYNNEI. The ends lost 6 bases at V and 4 bases at J; junction bases unmatched: 15. The CDR3 has 17 residues.

This sequence joins TRBV19 and TRBJ2-7; D uncertain. Germline lookup yields CDR1 LNHDA and CDR2 SQIVND (reference sequence). The CDR3 runs 10 residues. With 7 bases removed from V and 6 bases from J, the gap between germline ends came to 7 bases. Here the CDR3 reads CASTQVEQYF. The CDR3, as DNA: TGTGCCAGTACCCAGGTCGAGCAGTACTTC.

The rearrangement links TRBV28 to TRBJ2-2, with D tentatively TRBD1 (5 bases). This CDR3 spans 13 amino acids. The germline V gene has CDR1 MDHEN and CDR2 SYDVKM. V was shortened by 3 bases and J by 4 bases, with 6 bases between the two germline ends. The CDR3 sequence is CASSFGATGELFF. In DNA form, the CDR3 reads TGTGCCAGCAGTTTTGGGGCCACCGGGGAGCTGTTTTTT. The full variable domain, its missing parts supplied by reference TRBV28 and TRBJ2-2, is DVKVTQSSRYLVKRTGEKVFLECVQDMDHENMFWYRQDPGLGLRLIYFSYDVKMKEKGDIPEGYSVSREKKERFSLILESASTNQTSMYLCASSFGATGELFFGEGSRLTVL.

J is TRBJ2-1 and V is TRBV7-8, with D perhaps matching TRBD1 or TRBD2 (5 bases each). CDR1 SGHVS and CDR2 FQNEAQ come from the germline V gene. V lost 5 bases and J lost 8, with 16 bases in between. There are 14 residues in the CDR3. CDR3 amino acids: CASSQGPPRDEQFF. CDR3 nucleotides: TGTGCCAGCAGCCAGGGACCCCCGCGAGATGAGCAGTTCTTC.

Written as DNA, the CDR3 is TGTGCCAGCAGCCTGGGACTAGCGGGAGGGCCGGTCTACGAGCAGTACTTC. Translated: CASSLGLAGGPVYEQYF. The chain uses TRBV7-9 and TRBJ2-7; TRBD2 aligns across 16 bases. Germline CDR1 and CDR2: SEHNR and FQNEAQ (reference sequence). CDR3 length: 17 residues. Losses at the gene ends were 5 bases for V and 3 bases for J; bases not matched to a gene: 7. The full variable domain, in which reference TRBV7-9 and TRBJ2-7 provide the parts outside the CDR3, is DTGVSQNPRHKITKRGQNVTFRCDPISEHNRLYWYRQTLGQGPEFLTYFQNEAQLEKSRLLSDRFSAERPKGSFSTLEIQRTEQGDSAMYLCASSLGLAGGPVYEQYFGPGTRLTVT.

The V and J genes are TRBV27 and TRBJ2-2, with TRBD1 matching over 8 bases. The ends lost 3 bases at V and 7 bases at J; junction bases unmatched: 7. Germline CDR1 MNHEY, CDR2 SMNVEV (reference sequence). The CDR3 has 15 amino acids. The CDR3 DNA is TGTGCCAGCAGTTTGTGGCAGGGGGCCGGCGGGGAGCTGTTTTTT. Translating gives CASSLWQGAGGELFF.

This sequence joins TRBV27 and TRBJ2-7; 7 bases fit TRBD2. In germline, CDR1 is MNHEY, CDR2 SMNVEV (reference sequence). The CDR3 consists of 14 residues. V trimming: 2 bases; J trimming: 5 bases; junction bases outside the gene matches: 6. The CDR3 DNA reads TGTGCCAGCAGTTTACAGCGGGGTTCGCACGAGCAGTACTTC. Residues: CASSLQRGSHEQYF.

V is TRBV4-2 and J is TRBJ2-1, with D tentatively TRBD1 (6 bases). Trimming cost V 4 bases and J 4 bases, with 14 bases left between them. This CDR3 has 15 amino acids. Germline CDR1 and CDR2: LGHNA and YNFKEQ. The CDR3 sequence is CASSPSRTAYNEQFF. Here the CDR3 DNA reads TGTGCCAGCAGCCCGTCTCGGACAGCTTACAATGAGCAGTTCTTC.

The chain combines TRBV19 with TRBJ1-2; tentatively, D is TRBD1 (5 bases). CDR3 length equals 16 residues. V was shortened by 10 bases and J by 2 bases, with 23 bases between the two germline ends. The germline CDR1 and CDR2 sequences are LNHDA and SQIVND (reference sequence). CDR3 amino acids: CATQIGFGAGNYGYTF. CDR3 bases: TGTGCCACCCAAATAGGATTCGGGGCTGGCAACTATGGCTACACCTTC.

This clone occurred once. The gene calls are TRBV18 and TRBJ2-5; TRBD1 aligns across 8 bases. This CDR3 comprises 16 residues. The germline V gene has CDR1 KGHSH and CDR2 LQKENI. Trimming cost V 3 bases and J 2 bases; bases outside gene matches: 8. CDR3 sequence (DNA): TGTGCCAGCTCACCCACTGGCAGGGGGCAACAAGAGACCCAGTACTTC. Encoded protein: CASSPTGRGQQETQYF. The entire variable domain, with the rest obtained from reference TRBV18 and TRBJ2-5, is as follows: NAGVMQNPRHLVRRRGQEARLRCSPMKGHSHVYWYRQLPEEGLKFMVYLQKENIIDESGMPKERFSAEFPKEGPSILRIQQVVRGDSAAYFCASSPTGRGQQETQYFGPGTRLLVL.

The chain recombines TRBV6-1 with TRBJ1-5, with a tentative D call TRBD1 (5 bases). In germline, CDR1 is MNHNS, CDR2 SASEGT. The CDR3 consists of 15 residues. Deletions cut 6 bases from V and 0 bases from J, with 12 bases between. Here the CDR3 DNA reads TGTGCCAGCAGCCCGGACAATTTTAGCAATCAGCCCCAGCATTTT. Translating it yields CASSPDNFSNQPQHF.

This chain links TRBV6-1 with TRBJ2-7; 11 bases line up with TRBD2. The germline CDR1 and CDR2 sequences are MNHNS and SASEGT. The CDR3 contains 15 residues. The J segment lost 0 bases and the V segment lost 6 bases, leaving 4 bases of the junction unmatched. The CDR3 protein is CASRGLAGNSYEQYF. DNA for the CDR3: TGTGCCAGCAGAGGACTAGCGGGTAACTCCTACGAGCAGTACTTC.

The chain uses TRBV6-6 and TRBJ2-7, with 7 bases identical to TRBD1. CDR1 is MNHNY, CDR2 SVGAGI, per germline (reference sequence). CDR3 length equals 13 residues. The V gene end was trimmed by 0 bases and the J gene end by 6 bases; junction bases not matched to a gene: 2. The CDR3, as DNA: TGTGCCAGCAGTTACTCGACAGGGAGCGAGCAGTACTTC. This sequence encodes CASSYSTGSEQYF.

Comments on this clone: Other DNA sequences within the sample encode an identical CDR3. The chain is built from TRBV19 and TRBJ2-7; possible D gene TRBD2, 6 bases. Trimming removed 1 base at V and 4 bases at J, with 11 bases between. The CDR3 is made up of 14 amino acids. CDR1 and CDR2 (germline): LNHDA, SQIVND (reference sequence). CDR3 nucleotides: TGTGCCAGTAGTATAGCCGGGGGTTTGTACGAGCAGTACTTC. Translating gives CASSIAGGLYEQYF.

V is TRBV27 and J is TRBJ1-1; D unresolved. Germline V CDR1 and CDR2: MNHEY, SMNVEV (reference sequence). The CDR3 length is 14 residues. V was pared by 4 bases and J by 3 bases, with 12 bases between. CDR3 sequence (DNA): TGTGCCAGCAGTTGGGGTAATAGGCACACTGAAGCTTTCTTT. Translated, it gives CASSWGNRHTEAFF.

The chain joins TRBV10-3 to TRBJ2-7, with 9 bases fitting TRBD2. CDR1 ENHRY and CDR2 SYGVKD come from the germline V gene. The junction had 7 bases not matched to a gene; V was cut back by 4 bases and J by 0 bases. The CDR3 extends over 16 amino acids. CDR3 residues: CAISGQREAVSYEQYF. CDR3 sequence (DNA): TGTGCCATCAGTGGGCAGCGGGAGGCCGTCTCCTACGAGCAGTACTTC.

The chain recombines TRBV11-3 with TRBJ2-7; D gene ambiguous. Germline assignment: CDR1 SGHNT and CDR2 YENEEA. CDR3 length: 12 amino acids. Trimming left V 3 bases short and J 4 bases short, with 7 bases between. CDR3 in amino acids: CASSLNGYEQYF. CDR3 coding DNA: TGTGCCAGCAGCTTGAACGGGTACGAGCAGTACTTC.

The rearrangement links TRBV11-2 to TRBJ2-2; perhaps TRBD1 as D (5 bases). V lost 7 bases and J 6 bases, leaving 12 bases between the germline ends. This CDR3 has 13 amino acids. Germline CDR1 reads SGHAT; CDR2 reads FQNNGV. The CDR3 bases are TGTGCCAGCATCAGCCTCAGGGCCGGGGAGCTGTTTTTT. Its protein product is CASISLRAGELFF.